The 17 T cell receptor beta chains presented below share a single source sample, sequenced in a study of blood T cell repertoires in COVID-19. The data were produced by immunoSEQ multiplex PCR, yet TCRdb's version contains in-frame clones alone and is incomplete. This table holds about 360,000 clones, around 87% found once. Sequences were obtained from PBMCs or T cells enriched from blood (not recorded which). These receptor sequences come from a young man who had recovered from COVID-19.

This clone was observed a single time. The chain uses TRBV6-2 or TRBV6-3 and TRBJ1-1, with no clear D. In germline, CDR1 is MNHEY, CDR2 SVGEGT. This CDR3 has 12 residues. Trimming pared 3 bases from V and 6 bases from J, leaving 8 bases between. The CDR3 DNA follows: TGTGCCAGCAGTTATCCCACTCCTGAAGCTTTCTTT. This encodes CASSYPTPEAFF.

The chain uses TRBV7-2 and TRBJ1-1; maybe TRBD1 (5 bases). Trimming took 8 bases from V and 5 from J, leaving 18 bases between them. The CDR3 covers 14 residues. Per germline, CDR1 SGHTA and CDR2 FQGNSA. The CDR3 loop reads CASRGGVGWTEAFF. Written as DNA, the CDR3 is TGTGCCAGCCGCGGGGGGGTTGGGTGGACTGAAGCTTTCTTT.

This chain connects TRBV7-6 to TRBJ2-3; 13 bases agree with TRBD2. CDR3 length equals 15 residues. J gave up 1 base and V 6 bases, and 1 base lay outside the gene matches. Germline V lookup: CDR1 SGHVS, CDR2 FNYEAQ. The CDR3 region is CASRLAGGGTDTQYF. CDR3 in DNA: TGTGCCAGCAGACTAGCGGGGGGGGGCACAGATACGCAGTATTTT.

This clone was detected only once. One junction end does not reproduce the germline sequence, and a read error may be involved. CDR3 in amino acids: CASSIAGQGPQGTQYF. The CDR3 DNA is TGTGCCAGTAGTATTGCAGGACAGGGACCTCAAGGGACCCAGTACTTC. The chain has TRBV19 and TRBJ2-5, with 8 bases aligning to TRBD1. This CDR3 has 16 residues. Germline values: CDR1 LNHDA, CDR2 SQIVND (reference sequence).

This clone has a single count. The chain carries TRBV2 and TRBJ2-5; 8 bases agree with TRBD1. The CDR3 runs 14 residues. Germline assignment: CDR1 SNHLY and CDR2 FYNNEI. Losses at the gene ends were 5 bases for V and 0 bases for J; bases not matched to a gene: 2. CDR3 sequence: CASSRDRYQETQYF. The CDR3 region has the DNA TGTGCCAGCAGTAGGGACAGGTACCAAGAGACCCAGTACTTC.

The rearrangement uses TRBV7-2 and TRBJ2-1; 8 bases agree with TRBD1. From germline, CDR1 is SGHTA and CDR2 FQGNSA. With 4 bases clipped from V and 6 bases from J, the junction kept 14 bases outside the gene matches. CDR3 length equals 17 residues. As DNA, the CDR3 is TGTGCCAGCAGCTGGCTATCCGGGACAGGATTCCCCAATGAGCAGTTCTTC. Translated: CASSWLSGTGFPNEQFF.

J is TRBJ1-2 and V is TRBV9; D might be TRBD1 (5 bases). The CDR3 length is 15 residues. The V gene lost 3 bases and the J gene lost 2 bases, with 14 bases spanning the gap. The germline V gene has CDR1 SGDLS and CDR2 YYNGEE. The CDR3 sequence is CASSGGLGGNYGYTF. The CDR3 DNA is TGTGCCAGCAGCGGGGGACTTGGAGGGAACTATGGCTACACCTTC.

The chain links TRBV13 to TRBJ1-3, with unresolved D. The V gene's germline CDR1 is PRHDT and CDR2 FYEKMQ (reference sequence). V was clipped by 0 bases and J by 4 bases, with 13 bases between them. CDR3 length: 16 amino acids. CDR3 residues: CASSLGRVTSGNTIYF. In nucleotides, the CDR3 is TGTGCCAGCAGCTTAGGCCGAGTGACATCCGGAAACACCATATATTTT. The variable domain in full, with the rest retrieved from reference TRBV13 and TRBJ1-3, is AAGVIQSPRHLIKEKRETATLKCYPIPRHDTVYWYQQGPGQDPQFLISFYEKMQSDKGSIPDRFSAQQFSDYHSELNMSSLELGDSALYFCASSLGRVTSGNTIYFGEGSWLTVV.

The rearrangement joins TRBV10-2 to TRBJ2-1; TRBD1 agrees at 10 bases. The germline gives CDR1 WSHSY, CDR2 SAAADI. J gave up 7 bases and V 6 bases, and 6 bases lay outside the gene matches. The CDR3 consists of 14 residues. CDR3 residues: CASRGQGDGNEQFF. In DNA form, the CDR3 reads TGCGCCAGCAGAGGACAGGGGGATGGTAATGAGCAGTTCTTC.

The chain joins TRBV10-3 to TRBJ1-1; possible D gene TRBD1, 5 bases. Germline lookup yields CDR1 ENHRY and CDR2 SYGVKD. The CDR3 extends over 15 amino acids. Trimming left V 1 base short and J 1 base short, with 10 bases between. This CDR3 is CAISELTGGNTEAFF. Written as DNA, the CDR3 is TGTGCCATCAGTGAGTTAACAGGCGGGAACACTGAAGCTTTCTTT.

The chain couples TRBV27 to TRBJ2-1; 9 bases fit TRBD2. This CDR3 has 17 amino acids. CDR1 and CDR2 (germline): MNHEY, SMNVEV (reference sequence). Unmatched junction bases numbered 8, after V lost 3 bases and J lost 2 bases. CDR3 in DNA: TGTGCCAGCAGTTTGCCCCCTGCGGGGGGGGCCTACAATGAGCAGTTCTTC. It yields the protein CASSLPPAGGAYNEQFF.

The CDR3 loop is CASSTRGSGEELFF. CDR3 DNA: TGCGCCAGCAGTACCCGAGGGTCGGGTGAGGAACTGTTTTTT. The J gene is TRBJ1-4, the V gene TRBV5-1; D unclear. This CDR3 has 14 residues. Trimming left V 5 bases short and J 12 bases short, with 20 bases between. The germline gives CDR1 SGHRS, CDR2 YFSETQ.

In this sample, this clone turned up once. The chain uses TRBV5-6 and TRBJ2-5; D gene ambiguous. The V and J ends lost 1 base and 5 bases respectively, with 12 bases between them. The CDR3 is made up of 14 amino acids. In germline, CDR1 is SGHDT, CDR2 YYEEEE. The CDR3 here is CASSLSTVGETQYF. CDR3 bases: TGTGCCAGCAGCTTGTCCACCGTCGGGGAGACCCAGTACTTC. Based on the CDR3 plus reference TRBV5-6 and TRBJ2-5, the full variable domain is DAGVTQSPTHLIKTRGQQVTLRCSPKSGHDTVSWYQQALGQGPQFIFQYYEEEERQRGNFPDRFSGHQFPNYSSELNVNALLLGDSALYLCASSLSTVGETQYFGPGTRLLVL.

This clone was seen a single time. V gene TRBV5-8 combines with J gene TRBJ1-4; D possibly corresponds to TRBD1 (6 bases). Germline-derived CDR1 and CDR2 are SGHTS and YDEGEE. V dropped 2 bases and J dropped 5 bases, with 13 bases sitting between them. The CDR3 sequence is 15 residues long. The CDR3 here is CASSFINRENEKLFF. The CDR3 region has the DNA TGTGCCAGCAGCTTTATTAACAGGGAAAATGAAAAACTGTTTTTT.

The chain links TRBV4-1 to TRBJ1-1, with 8 bases aligning to TRBD1. The CDR3 covers 15 residues. Germline CDR1 reads MGHRA; CDR2 reads YSYEKL. J lost 5 bases, V lost 6 bases, and 11 bases had no gene match. The CDR3: CASRPPDREGTEAFF. For the CDR3, the DNA is TGCGCCAGCAGGCCTCCGGACAGGGAGGGTACTGAAGCTTTCTTT.

This sequence joins TRBV4-1 and TRBJ2-2; TRBD1 aligns across 9 bases. This CDR3 is 16 amino acids long. From germline, CDR1 is MGHRA and CDR2 YSYEKL. Trimming removed 4 bases from V and 7 bases from J; junction bases left unmatched: 10. In nucleotides, the CDR3 is TGCGCCAGCAGCCCCTCGGGACAGGGAGGGATCGGGGAGCTGTTTTTT. Translating gives CASSPSGQGGIGELFF.

The rearrangement joins TRBV7-2 to TRBJ1-1; no clear D. CDR1 and CDR2 from the germline V gene are SGHTA and FQGNSA. Trimming cost V 5 bases and J 0 bases, with 16 bases left between them. This CDR3 contains 16 residues. CDR3 region: CASSVGSLDLNTEAFF. The DNA for the CDR3 is TGTGCCAGCAGCGTAGGGTCTTTAGACTTGAACACTGAAGCTTTCTTT. Filled out from reference TRBV7-2 and TRBJ1-1, the complete variable domain reads GAGVSQSPSNKVTEKGKDVELRCDPISGHTALYWYRQSLGQGLEFLIYFQGNSAPDKSGLPSDRFSAERTGGSVSTLTIQRTQQEDSAVYLCASSVGSLDLNTEAFFGQGTRLTVV.